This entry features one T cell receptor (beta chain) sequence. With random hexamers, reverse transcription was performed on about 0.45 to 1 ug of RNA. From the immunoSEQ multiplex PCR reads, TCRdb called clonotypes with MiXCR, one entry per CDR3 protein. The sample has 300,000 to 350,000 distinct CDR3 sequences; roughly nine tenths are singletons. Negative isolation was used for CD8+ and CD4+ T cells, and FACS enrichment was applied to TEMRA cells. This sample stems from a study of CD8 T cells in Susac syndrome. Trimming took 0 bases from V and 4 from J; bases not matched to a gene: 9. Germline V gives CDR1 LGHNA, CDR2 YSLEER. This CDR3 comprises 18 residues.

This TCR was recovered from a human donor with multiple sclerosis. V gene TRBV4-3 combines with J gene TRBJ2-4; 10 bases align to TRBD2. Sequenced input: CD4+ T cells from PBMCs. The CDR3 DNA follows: TGCGCCAGCAGCCAAGAAGACCCTGGACTAGCGGAAAAAAACATTCAGTACTTC. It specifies CASSQEDPGLAEKNIQYF.